This TCR beta chain was sequenced for a study of metastatic and nonmetastatic thyroid tumors. Study context: The authors compared repertoires across blood and tumor or nodule tissue from malignant and benign thyroid patients. Findings of the study overall: Malignant thyroid tumors reportedly had TCR beta diversity that was significantly higher than in benign nodules, in blood and tumor.

TCRdb re-processed the PCR reads through MiXCR. There are roughly 30,000 clones in the sample; 3.7% occur only once, and less than 3.5% lies in the top ten. This CDR3 spans 19 amino acids. V trimming: 0 bases; J trimming: 8 bases; junction bases outside the gene matches: 19. Germline values: CDR1 SGDLS, CDR2 YYNGEE. There were no patients who had received any treatment before thyroid surgery. This clone was seen a handful of times. Its antigen is currently unknown. J is TRBJ1-4 and V is TRBV9; 7 bases line up with TRBD1. This TCR derives from a male donor with papillary thyroid cancer or a benign thyroid nodule (not recorded which). Some clones in this sample may be carry-over from other donors' samples. The sample taken for sequencing was blood. The CDR3 bases are TGTGCCAGCAGCGTAGGGGGCCTAGATGGAGGGGGCTTGAACGAAAAACTGTTTTTT. Translation: CASSVGGLDGGGLNEKLFF.